Following are 21 T cell receptor beta chains from one sample sequenced in a study of T cell repertoires in cytomegalovirus infection. TCRdb processed the reads anew with MiXCR; each CDR3 protein has one entry. Of 490,000 or so distinct CDR3 sequences in the sample, 10% to 12% were seen once. Sequencing input: PBMCs. These receptors all stem from a human donor in good health (CMV status not recorded). Some clones in this sample may be carry-over from other donors' samples.

This clonotype was detected many times. This chain uses TRBV7-9 with TRBJ1-5, with 9 nucleotides matching TRBD1. The CDR3 is 14 amino acids. Germline-derived CDR1 and CDR2 are SEHNR and FQNEAQ (reference sequence). The V and J ends lost 5 bases and 7 bases, in that order; junction bases with no gene match: 6. The CDR3 here is CASSQGQGGQPQHF. The DNA for the CDR3 is TGTGCCAGCAGCCAGGGACAGGGCGGGCAGCCCCAGCATTTT.

The rearrangement uses TRBV20-1 and TRBJ2-1; maybe TRBD2 (6 bases). The CDR3 length is 14 residues. Trimming took 0 bases from V and 7 from J, leaving 13 bases between them. CDR1 and CDR2 (germline): DFQATT, SNEGSKA (reference sequence). In nucleotides, the CDR3 is TGCAGTGCTAGAGAGGGGCGGGGTGAGAATGAGCAGTTCTTC. Residues: CSAREGRGENEQFF.

This clonotype was observed at least ten times. The V call is TRBV2, the J call TRBJ2-1; 10 bases align to TRBD2. The CDR3 is made up of 15 amino acids. Trimming took 3 bases from V and 4 from J; bases not matched to a gene: 3. The V gene's germline CDR1 is SNHLY and CDR2 FYNNEI. The CDR3 spells CASSDASGGYNEQFF. The DNA for the CDR3 is TGTGCCAGCAGTGATGCTAGCGGGGGATACAATGAGCAGTTCTTC.

This clonotype appeared many times. The chain links TRBV11-2 to TRBJ1-2, with D hard to call. V lost 5 bases and J lost 2, with 3 bases in between. Germline values: CDR1 SGHAT, CDR2 FQNNGV. There are 11 residues in the CDR3. The CDR3 here is CASSHNYGYTF. The CDR3 bases are TGTGCCAGCAGCCACAACTATGGCTACACCTTC.

The V gene is TRBV5-1, the J gene TRBJ1-2; TRBD1 agrees at 8 bases. Germline CDR1 reads SGHRS; CDR2 reads YFSETQ. With 4 bases clipped from V and 4 bases from J, the junction kept 6 bases outside the gene matches. This CDR3 spans 14 amino acids. The CDR3 coding sequence is TGCGCCAGCAGCGGAGGGACAGGCCTCTATGGCTACACCTTC. Amino acid sequence: CASSGGTGLYGYTF.

This clonotype was found many times. The chain recombines TRBV20-1 with TRBJ1-1; D is unclear. The CDR3 sequence is 13 residues long. CDR1 and CDR2 (germline): DFQATT, SNEGSKA (reference sequence). Trimming pared 0 bases from V and 1 base from J, leaving 6 bases between. In DNA, the CDR3 is TGCAGTGCTAGAGACGGGAAGAACACTGAAGCTTTCTTT. Its translation is CSARDGKNTEAFF.

The V call is TRBV30, the J call TRBJ2-3; 7 bases map to TRBD2. Germline V gives CDR1 GTSNPN, CDR2 SVGIG (reference sequence). The CDR3 contains 16 residues. J was trimmed by 4 bases and V by 1 base; bases with no gene match: 11. CDR3 sequence reads: CAWSAGLDRSSDTQYF. DNA of the CDR3: TGTGCCTGGAGTGCCGGACTAGATCGGTCCTCAGATACGCAGTATTTT.

This clonotype occurred many times. The chain couples TRBV5-5 to TRBJ2-1; either TRBD1 or TRBD2 may fit D (5 bases each). V was cut by 7 bases and J by 0 bases, with 17 bases left in between. The CDR3 has 16 residues. Germline V gives CDR1 SGHKS, CDR2 YYEKEE (reference sequence). Written as DNA, the CDR3 is TGTGCCAGCGCACCGGGGACCGAGAGCTCCTACAATGAGCAGTTCTTC. This codes for CASAPGTESSYNEQFF.

This clonotype has just a few counts. This chain uses TRBV18 with TRBJ1-4; D remains ambiguous. In germline, CDR1 is KGHSH, CDR2 LQKENI. The V end was cut by 4 bases, the J end by 6 bases, with 3 bases between. The CDR3 has 11 amino acids. CDR3 region: CASSLHEKLFF. The CDR3 coding sequence is TGTGCCAGCTCACTTCATGAAAAACTGTTTTTT.

This chain links TRBV29-1 with TRBJ2-1; tentative D call: TRBD1 (6 bases). Per the germline V gene, CDR1 is SQVTM and CDR2 is ANQGSEA. Trimming removed 7 bases at V and 2 bases at J, with 12 bases between. The CDR3 loop spans 13 amino acids. The CDR3 here is CSASGTPYNEQFF. The CDR3 nucleotides read TGCAGCGCTTCCGGGACACCCTACAATGAGCAGTTCTTC.

In the case of this clonotype: Possible read error: a much larger clone is one base away. The V and J genes are TRBV7-3 and TRBJ2-2, with D possibly TRBD2 on 7 matching bases. Germline assignment: CDR1 SGHTA and CDR2 FQGTGA. The length of the CDR3 is 18 residues. V gave up 1 base and J gave up 4 bases, with 19 bases separating them. Here the CDR3 reads CASSLKGGPAGFTGELFF. CDR3 DNA: TGTGCCAGCAGCTTAAAGGGGGGGCCAGCGGGCTTCACCGGGGAGCTGTTTTTT. Drawing the rest from reference TRBV7-3 and TRBJ2-2, the complete variable domain is GAGVSQTPSNKVTEKGKYVELRCDPISGHTALYWYRQSLGQGPEFLIYFQGTGAADDSGLPNDRFFAVRPEGSVSTLKIQRTERGDSAVYLCASSLKGGPAGFTGELFFGEGSRLTVL.

This clonotype appeared many times. The DNA for the CDR3 is TGTGCCAGCAGCTTGTTAATAACTAACGCGAACACCGGGGAGCTGTTTTTT. It yields the protein CASSLLITNANTGELFF. J is TRBJ2-2 and V is TRBV5-6; D not resolved. The germline V and J ends were trimmed by 1 base and 0 bases, with 13 bases remaining between them. This CDR3 spans 17 amino acids. Germline V gives CDR1 SGHDT, CDR2 YYEEEE.

In its sample, this clonotype was seen many times. The chain carries TRBV20-1 and TRBJ2-3; 7 nucleotides agree with TRBD2. Germline CDR1 and CDR2: DFQATT and SNEGSKA (reference sequence). The CDR3 loop spans 16 amino acids. V lost 5 bases and J lost 4; bases outside the gene matches: 15. The CDR3 region has the DNA TGCAGTGCTCCCCCTGTGGCGGGAGCCCCCTCAGATACGCAGTATTTT. It is translated as CSAPPVAGAPSDTQYF.

Details on this clonotype: Because the CDR3 is missing its conserved closing phenylalanine or tryptophan, this is likely a read error. The gene calls are TRBV29-1 and TRBJ2-7; no clear D. Germline loops: CDR1 SQVTM, CDR2 ANQGSEA. The CDR3 consists of 12 residues. The V and J ends lost 0 bases and 2 bases respectively, with 5 bases between them. The CDR3 DNA is TGCAGCGTTGAAGAACTCCCCTACGAGCAGTACTAC. Its translation is CSVEELPYEQYY.

This clonotype was counted between two and nine times. The chain has TRBV2 and TRBJ1-1, with a weak D call TRBD1 (5 bases). This CDR3 spans 14 amino acids. Germline values: CDR1 SNHLY, CDR2 FYNNEI. The V gene lost 6 bases and the J gene lost 5 bases, with 16 bases spanning the gap. The CDR3 loop is CASRDPGSGTEAFF. The CDR3 bases are TGTGCCAGCAGAGATCCAGGGTCGGGGACTGAAGCTTTCTTT.

This clonotype appeared many times. This rearrangement joins TRBV7-8 to TRBJ1-2; 10 bases match TRBD1. Germline V gene sequence: CDR1 SGHVS, CDR2 FQNEAQ. Unmatched junction bases numbered 9, after V lost 3 bases and J lost 8 bases. The CDR3 covers 15 residues. The CDR3, as DNA: TGTGCCAGCAGCTTCGACAGGGGGCTCGGTCGAGGCTACACCTTC. Translation gives CASSFDRGLGRGYTF.

This clonotype was seen ten or more times. The CDR3 nucleotides are TGTGCCAGCAGTTTTAGGGCAGCTTCGGAGACCCAGTACTTC. Translated: CASSFRAASETQYF. This chain links TRBV28 with TRBJ2-5; D is unresolved. CDR3 length: 14 amino acids. From germline, CDR1 is MDHEN and CDR2 SYDVKM. V was clipped by 3 bases and J by 5 bases, with 13 bases between them.

This clonotype came up many times. The V gene is TRBV7-3, the J gene TRBJ2-3; maybe TRBD2 (6 bases). This CDR3 comprises 14 residues. V was shortened by 2 bases and J by 6 bases, with 12 bases between the two germline ends. Germline CDR1 and CDR2: SGHTA and FQGTGA. The CDR3 protein is CASSLFAGPDTQYF. CDR3 nucleotides: TGTGCCAGCAGCTTATTTGCGGGGCCGGATACGCAGTATTTT.

Many counts were recorded for this clonotype. The chain couples TRBV7-9 to TRBJ2-1; 15 bases map to TRBD2. The CDR3 extends over 17 amino acids. The V gene end was trimmed by 5 bases and the J gene end by 6 bases; junction bases not matched to a gene: 8. Germline V gene sequence: CDR1 SEHNR, CDR2 FQNEAQ (reference sequence). The CDR3 sequence: CASSQRTSGGVRNEQFF. The DNA for the CDR3 is TGTGCCAGCAGCCAACGGACTAGCGGGGGGGTCCGCAATGAGCAGTTCTTC.

In this sample, this clonotype turned up many times. The rearrangement joins TRBV7-2 to TRBJ2-5; TRBD2 matches 8 bases. V was clipped by 5 bases and J by 4 bases; unmatched bases: 9. The CDR3 runs 15 residues. From germline, CDR1 is SGHTA and CDR2 FQGNSA. As DNA, the CDR3 is TGTGCCAGCAGCCCGACCCCTACTAGCGGAGAGACCCAGTACTTC. As protein: CASSPTPTSGETQYF.

The gene calls are TRBV5-1 and TRBJ2-7; 8 bases match TRBD1. The germline V gene has CDR1 SGHRS and CDR2 YFSETQ. After removal of 4 bases from V and 1 base from J, the junction contained 4 bases not matched to a gene. The CDR3 contains 14 residues. The CDR3, as DNA: TGCGCCAGCAGCCGACAGGGGATTTCCTACGAGCAGTACTTC. Residues: CASSRQGISYEQYF.